This T cell receptor beta chain was documented in a study of blood T cell repertoires in COVID-19. On the study more broadly: The analysed material was cDNA or gDNA that came from T cells, B-cell-depleted T cells, or PBMCs.

The CDR3 covers 13 residues. Trimming cost V 7 bases and J 4 bases; bases outside gene matches: 6. CDR1 is KGHDR, CDR2 SFDVKD, per germline. Produced via immunoSEQ multiplex PCR; TCRdb's table is partial and in-frame only. The sample has roughly 140,000 clones, nearly 90% seen once; the top ten hold 1.5% to 2%. The J gene is TRBJ2-7, the V gene TRBV24-1; 7 bases are shared with TRBD1. Sequencing was done on a sample of peripheral blood. The TCR comes from a man between 65 and 85 years old with acute or convalescent COVID-19. In DNA form, the CDR3 reads TGTGCCACCAGCCCCGGGACAGAATACGAGCAGTACTTC. Amino acids: CATSPGTEYEQYF.